This T cell receptor beta chain was sequenced for a study of blood T cell repertoires in COVID-19. Study information: The origin of the acute and convalescent COVID-19 samples was the United States, Italy and Spain. Sample material is recorded as cDNA or gDNA derived from T cells, B-cell-depleted T cells, or PBMCs.

In the authors' methods: How many nucleated cells were present was estimated from reference gene primer amplification. TCRdb's copy holds only in-frame clones and misses some; the assay was immunoSEQ multiplex PCR. V, J and clone size are those of that table, while D and trimming were read from the DNA. The repertoire consists of about 310,000 clones, with about 90% occurring once and the leading ten covering less than 2.5%. This clone was seen only once. Germline V lookup: CDR1 MNHEY, CDR2 SVGAGI. V was trimmed by 8 bases and J by 6 bases, leaving 10 bases between them. The CDR3 is 12 amino acids. The sequenced material came from peripheral blood. The chain employs TRBV6-5 and TRBJ2-2, with unresolved D. This TCR derives from a man in his late teens or twenties with active or convalescent COVID-19. CDR3 bases: TGTGCCAGCGGCCGTTACCCCGGGGAGCTGTTTTTT. Translation: CASGRYPGELFF.